One T cell receptor beta chain is described in this entry. This sample is part of a study of control samples from healthy donors and cancer patients. TCRdb's copy holds only in-frame clones and misses some; the assay was immunoSEQ multiplex PCR. The table records some 130,000 clones, around 92% of them present only once. Germline CDR1 is ENHRY and CDR2 is SYGVKD. V was clipped by 0 bases and J by 4 bases; unmatched bases: 7. CDR3 length: 17 amino acids. The rearrangement joins TRBV10-3 to TRBJ2-1; 9 nucleotides match TRBD2. The source of this sequence is a woman between 45 and 65 years old in good health. The specimen was blood. The CDR3 loop is CAISESKASGDYNEQFF. CDR3 coding DNA: TGTGCCATCAGTGAGTCGAAGGCTAGCGGGGATTACAATGAGCAGTTCTTC.